Listed below are T cell receptor beta chains from one sample, sequenced in a study of T cell repertoires in cytomegalovirus infection. Antigen specificity for these receptors is unknown. MiXCR, run by TCRdb on the reads, gives a single entry per CDR3 protein. The sample gives approximately 590,000 distinct CDR3 sequences, over 35% of which show up once; roughly 50% is in the top ten. Sequencing was performed on cultured PBMCs, taken from culture after CMV antigen stimulation. Receptors originate from a human donor in good health (CMV status not recorded). Some clones in this sample may be carry-over from other donors' samples. Each CDR3 is given with its conserved first and last residue. The order of the fields is J gene, V gene, clone size, D gene, CDR3 DNA, CDR3 protein. The D gene is left open where the match is weak. Size is stated for part of the rows, as once, few or many counts, or as a class when the clone is expanded.

j_gene: TRBJ1-1; v_gene: TRBV12-3/TRBV12-4; abundance: NA; d_gene: NA; CDR3nt: TGTGCCAGCAGTTTATGGGGCATGAACACTGAAGCTTTCTTT; CDR3aa: CASSLWGMNTEAFF
j_gene: TRBJ2-1; v_gene: TRBV6-1; abundance: NA; d_gene: NA; CDR3nt: TGTGCCAGCATGGGATCCTACAATGAGCAGTTCTTC; CDR3aa: CASMGSYNEQFF
j_gene: TRBJ2-2; v_gene: TRBV7-6; abundance: few; d_gene: NA; CDR3nt: TGTGCCAGCAGCCCCTGGACAGAGAACACCGGGGAGCTGTTTTTT; CDR3aa: CASSPWTENTGELFF
j_gene: TRBJ1-4; v_gene: TRBV2; abundance: NA; d_gene: NA; CDR3nt: TGTGCCAGCAGTAAGGTTGCGGCTAATGAAAAACTGTTTTTT; CDR3aa: CASSKVAANEKLFF
j_gene: TRBJ2-7; v_gene: TRBV7-2; abundance: NA; d_gene: TRBD2; CDR3nt: TGTGCCAGCAGCCCACAAGCGGGAGGTGGATTCTACGAGCAGTACTTC; CDR3aa: CASSPQAGGGFYEQYF
j_gene: TRBJ1-2; v_gene: TRBV7-6; abundance: NA; d_gene: NA; CDR3nt: TGTGCCAGCAGCTTAGGGCCAAATCCTTCTAACTATGGCTACACCTTC; CDR3aa: CASSLGPNPSNYGYTF
j_gene: TRBJ1-6; v_gene: TRBV28; abundance: NA; d_gene: NA; CDR3nt: TGTGCCAGCAGTCAACAGGACTCACCCCTCCACTTT; CDR3aa: CASSQQDSPLHF
j_gene: TRBJ1-1; v_gene: TRBV5-4; abundance: NA; d_gene: NA; CDR3nt: TGTGCCAGCAGCGAAGGGACGTTGAACACTGAAGCTTTCTTT; CDR3aa: CASSEGTLNTEAFF
j_gene: TRBJ1-1; v_gene: TRBV10-3; abundance: NA; d_gene: TRBD1; CDR3nt: TGTGCCATCAGTGAGGGACAGGGGGTTAGGACTGAAGCTTTCTTT; CDR3aa: CAISEGQGVRTEAFF
j_gene: TRBJ2-7; v_gene: TRBV7-2; abundance: NA; d_gene: NA; CDR3nt: TGTGCCAGCAGCTTGCGAGGCCAACTAGCCTACGAGCAGTACTTC; CDR3aa: CASSLRGQLAYEQYF
j_gene: TRBJ2-5; v_gene: TRBV20-1; abundance: NA; d_gene: NA; CDR3nt: TGCAGTGCTCAACAGGGCGGAGAGACCCAGTACTTC; CDR3aa: CSAQQGGETQYF
j_gene: TRBJ2-3; v_gene: TRBV12-3/TRBV12-4; abundance: NA; d_gene: TRBD1; CDR3nt: TGTGCCAGCAGTAGACAGGGCCCAGATACGCAGTATTTT; CDR3aa: CASSRQGPDTQYF
j_gene: TRBJ1-6; v_gene: TRBV7-9; abundance: NA; d_gene: TRBD1; CDR3nt: TGTGCCAGCAGCTTAGAGTTAACGACAGGGAGGGATTCACCCCTCCACTTT; CDR3aa: CASSLELTTGRDSPLHF
j_gene: TRBJ1-5; v_gene: TRBV6-1; abundance: NA; d_gene: TRBD1; CDR3nt: TGTGCCAGCAGTCGTGGGACAGGGGGCCAGCCCCAGCATTTT; CDR3aa: CASSRGTGGQPQHF
j_gene: TRBJ1-1; v_gene: TRBV20-1; abundance: NA; d_gene: NA; CDR3nt: TGCAGTGCTAGAGAAAGGACTGAAGCTTTCTTT; CDR3aa: CSARERTEAFF
j_gene: TRBJ1-2; v_gene: TRBV7-2; abundance: few; d_gene: TRBD1; CDR3nt: TGTGCCAGCACCCGACAGGGCTATGGCTACACCTTC; CDR3aa: CASTRQGYGYTF
j_gene: TRBJ2-1; v_gene: TRBV19; abundance: NA; d_gene: NA; CDR3nt: TGTGCCAGTGGCTTTATGGGGCAGTTCTTC; CDR3aa: CASGFMGQFF
j_gene: TRBJ1-5; v_gene: TRBV10-3; abundance: NA; d_gene: NA; CDR3nt: TGTGCCATCAGTGAGTCTGATAATCTTAGGCTCCAATCGGCCCAGCATTTT; CDR3aa: CAISESDNLRLQSAQHF
j_gene: TRBJ1-6; v_gene: TRBV11-2; abundance: NA; d_gene: NA; CDR3nt: TGTGCCAGCAGCCTCCCCCGGGAAGGGGATTCACCCCTCCACTTT; CDR3aa: CASSLPREGDSPLHF
j_gene: TRBJ2-1; v_gene: TRBV14; abundance: NA; d_gene: NA; CDR3nt: TGTGCCAGCAGCGCAACCTACCCAGCTAGTTGGCCACTTCGGGATGAGCAGTTCTTC; CDR3aa: CASSATYPASWPLRDEQFF
j_gene: TRBJ2-7; v_gene: TRBV6-2/TRBV6-3; abundance: few; d_gene: TRBD1; CDR3nt: TGTGCCAGCCGAGTTTTGGGGACAGACGATTACGAGCAGTACTTC; CDR3aa: CASRVLGTDDYEQYF
j_gene: TRBJ2-1; v_gene: TRBV5-6; abundance: once; d_gene: NA; CDR3nt: TGTGCCAGCAGCTTCTGGGGAGAACGGATCTACAATGAGCAGTTCTTC; CDR3aa: CASSFWGERIYNEQFF
j_gene: TRBJ2-7; v_gene: TRBV7-6; abundance: few; d_gene: TRBD2; CDR3nt: TGTGCCAGCAGCGACCAGGGCGGGAGCTTTGTGCGGCAGTACTTC; CDR3aa: CASSDQGGSFVRQYF
j_gene: TRBJ2-3; v_gene: TRBV6-4; abundance: NA; d_gene: TRBD2; CDR3nt: TGTGCCACTAGGACTAGTCTTTCTGCAGATACGCAGTATTTT; CDR3aa: CATRTSLSADTQYF
j_gene: TRBJ2-3; v_gene: TRBV7-2; abundance: few; d_gene: NA; CDR3nt: TGTGCCAGCAGCTTGGATTGGGAGAGCACAGATACGCAGTATTTT; CDR3aa: CASSLDWESTDTQYF
j_gene: TRBJ1-2; v_gene: TRBV5-1; abundance: NA; d_gene: NA; CDR3nt: TGCGCCAGCAGGAACGCAGGCCCACAAGTAGGTGGCTACACCTTC; CDR3aa: CASRNAGPQVGGYTF
j_gene: TRBJ1-4; v_gene: TRBV20-1; abundance: NA; d_gene: TRBD1; CDR3nt: TGCAGTGCTACGCCCCCAGGGGGAACAACTAATGAAAAACTGTTTTTT; CDR3aa: CSATPPGGTTNEKLFF
j_gene: TRBJ2-1; v_gene: TRBV7-2; abundance: few; d_gene: NA; CDR3nt: TGTGCCAGCAGCCCCCCAGGGGACCCCTACAATGAGCAGTTCTTC; CDR3aa: CASSPPGDPYNEQFF
j_gene: TRBJ2-3; v_gene: TRBV7-8; abundance: NA; d_gene: TRBD1; CDR3nt: TGTGCCAGCAGCTTAGCAGGACAGGCAGATACGCAGTATTTT; CDR3aa: CASSLAGQADTQYF
j_gene: TRBJ2-2; v_gene: TRBV12-3/TRBV12-4; abundance: few; d_gene: NA; CDR3nt: TGTGCCAGCGGGACGGGACTGAAGAACACCGGGGAGCTGTTTTTT; CDR3aa: CASGTGLKNTGELFF
j_gene: TRBJ2-7; v_gene: TRBV7-2; abundance: NA; d_gene: TRBD2; CDR3nt: TGTGCCAGCAGCTCGGGAGGGGCAGTAAACGAGCAGTACTTC; CDR3aa: CASSSGGAVNEQYF
j_gene: TRBJ2-2; v_gene: TRBV7-2; abundance: NA; d_gene: TRBD2; CDR3nt: TGTGCCAGCAGCTTAATCGCGGGGGGGCTGGGGACCGGGGAGCTGTTTTTT; CDR3aa: CASSLIAGGLGTGELFF
j_gene: TRBJ1-6; v_gene: TRBV20-1; abundance: NA; d_gene: NA; CDR3nt: TGCAGTGCTAAGGTCAGGGGACCTATGGATTCACCCCTCCACTTT; CDR3aa: CSAKVRGPMDSPLHF
j_gene: TRBJ1-1; v_gene: TRBV6-1; abundance: NA; d_gene: NA; CDR3nt: TGTGCCAGCGTTTCGGGCCTTAACACTGAAGCTTTCTTT; CDR3aa: CASVSGLNTEAFF
j_gene: TRBJ2-3; v_gene: TRBV7-2; abundance: NA; d_gene: TRBD2; CDR3nt: TGTGCCAGCAGCTTTGCAGCGGGAAGCACAGATACGCAGTATTTT; CDR3aa: CASSFAAGSTDTQYF
j_gene: TRBJ2-5; v_gene: TRBV6-6; abundance: few; d_gene: NA; CDR3nt: TGTGCCAGCAGTGCCCGGAGCCGGGGCCGCCAAGAGACCCAGTACTTC; CDR3aa: CASSARSRGRQETQYF
j_gene: TRBJ1-1; v_gene: TRBV7-2; abundance: NA; d_gene: NA; CDR3nt: TGTGCCAGCAGCGTTACGGGACTCCAGAACACTGAAGCTTTCTTT; CDR3aa: CASSVTGLQNTEAFF
j_gene: TRBJ1-6; v_gene: TRBV4-1; abundance: once; d_gene: NA; CDR3nt: TGCGCCAGCAGCCAAGAGGGGGAGCGATCACCCCTCCACTTT; CDR3aa: CASSQEGERSPLHF
j_gene: TRBJ1-5; v_gene: TRBV6-2/TRBV6-3; abundance: NA; d_gene: TRBD1; CDR3nt: TGTGCCAGCAGCCGACGACAGGGCGGTATCAATCAGCCCCAGCATTTT; CDR3aa: CASSRRQGGINQPQHF
j_gene: TRBJ2-1; v_gene: TRBV7-8; abundance: NA; d_gene: TRBD2; CDR3nt: TGTGCCAGCAGCTTACGGCAGGGAGGGTACAATGAGCAGTTCTTC; CDR3aa: CASSLRQGGYNEQFF
j_gene: TRBJ1-6; v_gene: TRBV2; abundance: NA; d_gene: TRBD1; CDR3nt: TGTGCCAGCAGCGGACAGGTTAATTCACCCCTCCACTTT; CDR3aa: CASSGQVNSPLHF
j_gene: TRBJ2-1; v_gene: TRBV28; abundance: NA; d_gene: NA; CDR3nt: TGTGCCAGCAGGAGGAGTGGGGGACGGGGACTCGAGCAGTTCTTC; CDR3aa: CASRRSGGRGLEQFF
j_gene: TRBJ2-1; v_gene: TRBV28; abundance: NA; d_gene: NA; CDR3nt: TGTGCCAGCACCCCAGGTGACCTATACAATGAGCAGTTCTTC; CDR3aa: CASTPGDLYNEQFF
j_gene: TRBJ1-2; v_gene: TRBV7-2; abundance: NA; d_gene: NA; CDR3nt: TGTGCCAGCAGCTTACAGACGGGAGCTAACTATGGCTACACCTTC; CDR3aa: CASSLQTGANYGYTF
j_gene: TRBJ2-3; v_gene: TRBV7-2; abundance: NA; d_gene: TRBD2; CDR3nt: TGTGCCAGCCGACTAGCGGGAGGGGGTACGCAGTATTTT; CDR3aa: CASRLAGGGTQYF
j_gene: TRBJ2-3; v_gene: TRBV20-1; abundance: NA; d_gene: TRBD2; CDR3nt: TGCAGTGCTAGAGATCCCCTCGCGGGAGACACAGATACGCAGTATTTT; CDR3aa: CSARDPLAGDTDTQYF
j_gene: TRBJ1-5; v_gene: TRBV20-1; abundance: NA; d_gene: NA; CDR3nt: TGCAGTGCTAGAGTGGGACCGGTCATTAGCAATCAGCCCCAGCATTTT; CDR3aa: CSARVGPVISNQPQHF
j_gene: TRBJ2-7; v_gene: TRBV7-2; abundance: NA; d_gene: NA; CDR3nt: TGTGCCAGCAGCAGCCGGACGGGATCTCCCTACGAGCAGTACTTC; CDR3aa: CASSSRTGSPYEQYF
j_gene: TRBJ2-7; v_gene: TRBV12-3/TRBV12-4; abundance: NA; d_gene: TRBD2; CDR3nt: TGTGCCAGCAGTAATGTGCGGGAGATCGGGTCCTACGAGCAGTACTTC; CDR3aa: CASSNVREIGSYEQYF
j_gene: TRBJ2-5; v_gene: TRBV5-1; abundance: NA; d_gene: NA; CDR3nt: TGCGCCAGCAGCTTGGGAGGGGCGTTCCAAGAGACCCAGTACTTC; CDR3aa: CASSLGGAFQETQYF
j_gene: TRBJ1-5; v_gene: TRBV12-3/TRBV12-4; abundance: few; d_gene: NA; CDR3nt: TGTGCCAGCAGTTCCCTCAGCCAGCCCCAGCATTTT; CDR3aa: CASSSLSQPQHF
j_gene: TRBJ1-1; v_gene: TRBV10-3; abundance: NA; d_gene: TRBD1; CDR3nt: TGTGCCTCGAGGGACAGCTTGAACACTGAAGCTTTCTTT; CDR3aa: CASRDSLNTEAFF